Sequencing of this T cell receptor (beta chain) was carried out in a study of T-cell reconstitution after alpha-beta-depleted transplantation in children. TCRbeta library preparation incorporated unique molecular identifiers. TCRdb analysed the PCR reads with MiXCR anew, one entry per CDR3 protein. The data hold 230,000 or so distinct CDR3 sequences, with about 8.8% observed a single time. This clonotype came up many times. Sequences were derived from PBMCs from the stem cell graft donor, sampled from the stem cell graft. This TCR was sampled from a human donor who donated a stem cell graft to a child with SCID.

CDR3 loop: CASSSQTGYNEQFF. The CDR3 region has the DNA TGCGCCAGCAGCTCCCAGACAGGGTATAATGAGCAGTTCTTC. The J gene is TRBJ2-1, the V gene TRBV5-1, with TRBD1 identical over 7 bases. Trimming removed 3 bases from V and 7 bases from J; junction bases left unmatched: 7. Germline CDR1 SGHRS, CDR2 YFSETQ. The CDR3 covers 14 residues. The full variable domain, rest sourced from reference TRBV5-1 and TRBJ2-1, is KAGVTQTPRYLIKTRGQQVTLSCSPISGHRSVSWYQQTPGQGLQFLFEYFSETQRNKGNFPGRFSGRQFSNSRSEMNVSTLELGDSALYLCASSSQTGYNEQFFGPGTRLTVL.